This passage covers 28 T cell receptor beta chains from one sample sequenced in a study of T cell changes during pregnancy in multiple sclerosis. TCRdb's table, derived via immunoSEQ multiplex PCR, lists solely in-frame clones and lacks some. The table records about 43,000 clones, 85% to 90% of them present only once. The sample in question was peripheral blood, obtained in the second trimester of pregnancy. Receptors originate from a female donor in good health, enrolled as a control in a pregnancy study.

This clone has just one count. V is TRBV19 and J is TRBJ1-4; TRBD1 is a possible D gene (6 bases). This CDR3 region has 14 residues. Germline-derived CDR1 and CDR2 are LNHDA and SQIVND (reference sequence). Trimming took 10 bases from V and 3 from J, leaving 15 bases between them. For the CDR3, the DNA is TGTGCCACCCATCCGCCAGGGGCTAATGAAAAACTGTTTTTT. Amino acid sequence: CATHPPGANEKLFF.

The rearrangement uses TRBV7-2 and TRBJ2-7, with a weak D call TRBD1 (5 bases). The ends were cut back, 7 bases at V and 5 bases at J, with 15 bases in the middle. Germline CDR1 reads SGHTA; CDR2 reads FQGNSA. The CDR3 runs 13 residues. The CDR3 is CASTLQAKNEQYF. The CDR3, as DNA: TGTGCCAGCACCCTACAGGCGAAAAACGAGCAGTACTTC. Looking up the rest from reference TRBV7-2 and TRBJ2-7 gives the full variable domain: GAGVSQSPSNKVTEKGKDVELRCDPISGHTALYWYRQSLGQGLEFLIYFQGNSAPDKSGLPSDRFSAERTGGSVSTLTIQRTQQEDSAVYLCASTLQAKNEQYFGPGTRLTVT.

The CDR3 region has the DNA TGTGCCAGCAGCAAAGCGGCAACCACTGAAGCTTTCTTT. Its protein product is CASSKAATTEAFF. The chain couples TRBV21-1 to TRBJ1-1; the table's TRBD1 call for D was not verified on the DNA. TRBV21-1 is listed as a pseudogene. This CDR3 spans 13 amino acids.

The chain uses TRBV27 and TRBJ2-2, with D uncertain. The germline V gene encodes CDR1 MNHEY and CDR2 SMNVEV (reference sequence). The CDR3 covers 12 residues. Trimming shortened V by 6 bases and J by 1 base, and 3 bases separated the two germline ends. CDR3 sequence reads: CASSRNTGELFF. In DNA form, the CDR3 reads TGTGCCAGCAGCCGGAACACCGGGGAGCTGTTTTTT.

The chain uses TRBV5-4 and TRBJ2-1; the D gene is possibly TRBD2 (6 bases). Trimming left V 1 base short and J 2 bases short, with 13 bases between. The CDR3 contains 16 residues. Germline V lookup: CDR1 SGHNT, CDR2 YYREEE (reference sequence). CDR3 in amino acids: CASSLRRELPYNEQFF. DNA for the CDR3: TGTGCCAGCAGCTTGAGGAGGGAGTTACCCTACAATGAGCAGTTCTTC.

The V gene is TRBV7-2, the J gene TRBJ2-2; 7 nucleotides match TRBD1. Germline V gene sequence: CDR1 SGHTA, CDR2 FQGNSA. This CDR3 is 15 amino acids long. V trimming: 6 bases; J trimming: 0 bases; junction bases outside the gene matches: 4. CDR3 coding DNA: TGTGCCAGCAGAACCGGGACAGCGAACACCGGGGAGCTGTTTTTT. Protein product: CASRTGTANTGELFF.

The V call is TRBV21-1, the J call TRBJ1-1. TRBV21-1 is shown as a pseudogene. CDR3 size: 9 residues. CDR3: CAREVWAFF. The CDR3 coding sequence is TGTGCCAGGGAGGTGTGGGCTTTCTTT.

The V call is TRBV30, the J call TRBJ1-5; 7 positions agree with TRBD1. The V gene end was trimmed by 3 bases and the J gene end by 3 bases; junction bases not matched to a gene: 8. Germline CDR1 is GTSNPN and CDR2 is SVGIG (reference sequence). This CDR3 is 15 amino acids long. As DNA, the CDR3 is TGTGCCTGGAGAGAACAGACAGGGCACAATCAGCCCCAGCATTTT. Encoded protein: CAWREQTGHNQPQHF. Variable domain in full (rest from reference TRBV30 and TRBJ1-5): SQTIHQWPATLVQPVGSPLSLECTVEGTSNPNLYWYRQAAGRGLQLLFYSVGIGQISSEVPQNLSASRPQDRQFILSSKKLLLSDSGFYLCAWREQTGHNQPQHFGDGTRLSIL.

The genes are TRBV15 and TRBJ2-1; D unresolved. The CDR3 is made up of 13 amino acids. Trimming shortened V by 1 base and J by 8 bases, and 9 bases separated the two germline ends. Germline lookup yields CDR1 LNHNV and CDR2 YYDKDF (reference sequence). The CDR3 coding sequence is TGTGCCACCAGCAGAGCCCCTTTCGATGAGCAGTTCTTC. It translates to CATSRAPFDEQFF.

This clone was found a few times. The chain joins TRBV29-1 to TRBJ1-1, with unresolved D. Germline V gene lookup returns CDR1 SQVTM and CDR2 ANQGSEA. This CDR3 is built from 10 residues. The V gene lost 7 bases and the J gene lost 4 bases, with 7 bases spanning the gap. The CDR3, as DNA: TGCAGCGCCTCGGGCACTGAAGCTTTCTTT. Translation gives CSASGTEAFF.

The CDR3 nucleotides read TGTGCCAGCAGCTTAATCTCCCCTGGGAGGGGGGGTCCCCTCCACTTT. Its protein is CASSLISPGRGGPLHF. The V gene is TRBV7-2, the J gene TRBJ1-6, with D tentatively TRBD1 (6 bases). Trimming took 2 bases from V and 13 from J, leaving 21 bases between them. Germline V gene data show CDR1 as SGHTA and CDR2 as FQGNSA. The CDR3 contains 16 residues.

The rearrangement joins TRBV6-5 to TRBJ1-2; weak D call: TRBD1 (6 bases). Trimming took 6 bases from V and 3 from J, leaving 17 bases between them. CDR1 and CDR2 (germline): MNHEY, SVGAGI. The CDR3 covers 15 residues. CDR3 sequence (DNA): TGTGCCAGCAGGAGCGTCGGGGGGGCTGACTATGGCTACACCTTC. The encoded protein is CASRSVGGADYGYTF.

The rearrangement links TRBV27 to TRBJ1-6; 11 bases are a match to TRBD1. Trimming removed 2 bases from V and 6 bases from J; junction bases left unmatched: 3. The CDR3 is 16 residues long. The germline V gene encodes CDR1 MNHEY and CDR2 SMNVEV (reference sequence). CDR3: CASSLRTGGSNSPLHF. CDR3 DNA sequence: TGTGCCAGCAGTTTACGGACAGGGGGCTCTAATTCACCCCTCCACTTT.

The V call is TRBV4-2, the J call TRBJ2-4; 7 bases are a match to TRBD1. The CDR3 runs 15 residues. Germline V gives CDR1 LGHNA, CDR2 YNFKEQ. The trim removed 4 bases at V and 5 bases at J, leaving 8 bases unmatched. The CDR3 nucleotides are TGTGCCAGCAGCCCTATCGGACAGGAGGAAAACATTCAGTACTTC. It is translated as CASSPIGQEENIQYF.

The chain employs TRBV27 and TRBJ1-5, with D perhaps matching TRBD1 (5 bases). Germline V gene lookup returns CDR1 MNHEY and CDR2 SMNVEV (reference sequence). V was pared by 6 bases and J by 0 bases, with 12 bases between. CDR3 length: 15 amino acids. In DNA, the CDR3 is TGTGCCAGCAGAAATGGGGGGTATAGCAATCAGCCCCAGCATTTT. Translating it yields CASRNGGYSNQPQHF.

V and J are TRBV6-5 and TRBJ2-7, with D possibly being TRBD2 (5 bases). The CDR3 length is 14 residues. Between the trimmed V and J ends, which lost 0 bases and 3 bases, there was a span of 9 bases. CDR1 is MNHEY and CDR2 is SVGAGI in the germline V gene. CDR3 amino acids: CASSYSTAGYEQYF. For the CDR3, the DNA is TGTGCCAGCAGTTACTCGACCGCGGGCTACGAGCAGTACTTC.

This clone was counted a single time. The V and J genes are TRBV7-2 and TRBJ2-7, with 7 positions matching TRBD2. Germline values: CDR1 SGHTA, CDR2 FQGNSA. CDR3 length: 15 amino acids. Trimming cost V 1 base and J 5 bases; bases outside gene matches: 8. CDR3 sequence reads: CASSLGGGSFNEQYF. DNA for the CDR3: TGTGCCAGCAGCTTAGGTGGCGGGAGCTTCAACGAGCAGTACTTC.

This clone appeared a few times. The rearrangement links TRBV5-1 to TRBJ1-3; 7 bases match TRBD1. From germline, CDR1 is SGHRS and CDR2 YFSETQ. The length of the CDR3 is 16 residues. Losses at the gene ends were 4 bases for V and 4 bases for J; bases not matched to a gene: 11. DNA of the CDR3: TGCGCCAGCAGCCCGGACCCCGGGACAGCAGGAAACACCATATATTTT. It encodes CASSPDPGTAGNTIYF.

This clone showed up just a few times. The J gene is TRBJ1-1, the V gene TRBV10-3, with 9 bases lining up with TRBD1. CDR3 size: 14 residues. CDR1 is ENHRY, CDR2 SYGVKD, per germline. V lost 8 bases to trimming and J lost 0 bases; unmatched junction nucleotides: 4. The CDR3 loop reads CAIGTGNMNTEAFF. The CDR3 region has the DNA TGTGCCATCGGGACAGGGAATATGAACACTGAAGCTTTCTTT.

The rearrangement uses TRBV6-5 and TRBJ1-2; 7 bases align to TRBD1. Germline assignment: CDR1 MNHEY and CDR2 SVGAGI. The CDR3 is 12 amino acids. V lost 8 bases and J lost 4; bases outside the gene matches: 4. The CDR3 sequence is CASGTGVYGYTF. The CDR3 region has the DNA TGTGCCAGCGGAACAGGGGTCTATGGCTACACCTTC.

V gene TRBV5-4 combines with J gene TRBJ1-1; D unresolved. V lost 4 bases and J lost 7, with 14 bases in between. The germline CDR1 and CDR2 sequences are SGHNT and YYREEE (reference sequence). The CDR3 is 13 amino acids. CDR3: CASSVQRRDEAFF. The CDR3 DNA follows: TGTGCCAGCAGCGTACAGAGGAGGGATGAAGCTTTCTTT.

This chain joins TRBV29-1 and TRBJ1-5; no clear D. With 3 bases removed from V and 2 bases from J, the gap between germline ends came to 5 bases. Germline loops: CDR1 SQVTM, CDR2 ANQGSEA. CDR3 length: 12 residues. The CDR3 nucleotides read TGCAGCGTTGAGGAGGGCAATCAGCCCCAGCATTTT. Its translation: CSVEEGNQPQHF. The full variable domain, with the rest looked up from reference TRBV29-1 and TRBJ1-5, is SAVISQKPSRDICQRGTSLTIQCQVDSQVTMMFWYRQQPGQSLTLIATANQGSEATYESGFVIDKFPISRPNLTFSTLTVSNMSPEDSSIYLCSVEEGNQPQHFGDGTRLSIL.

The rearrangement links TRBV7-9 to TRBJ1-2; D remains unclear. The CDR3 is 17 residues long. Germline CDR1 reads SEHNR; CDR2 reads FQNEAQ (reference sequence). V lost 5 bases and J 2 bases, leaving 21 bases between the germline ends. CDR3 residues: CASSPGLQAIGNYGYTF. CDR3 in DNA: TGTGCCAGCAGCCCAGGTCTGCAGGCCATTGGGAACTATGGCTACACCTTC.

The V gene is TRBV27, the J gene TRBJ2-5, with 9 nucleotides matching TRBD2. This CDR3 comprises 14 residues. CDR1 is MNHEY and CDR2 is SMNVEV in the germline V gene (reference sequence). The V gene end was trimmed by 5 bases and the J gene end by 4 bases; junction bases not matched to a gene: 5. CDR3 region: CASSPSGVVETQYF. DNA of the CDR3: TGTGCCAGCAGTCCTAGCGGGGTGGTAGAGACCCAGTACTTC.

The chain joins TRBV19 to TRBJ2-1; 11 bases are a match to TRBD2. After removal of 8 bases from V and 8 bases from J, the junction contained 14 bases not matched to a gene. Germline V CDR1 and CDR2: LNHDA, SQIVND (reference sequence). This CDR3 is 16 amino acids long. In DNA form, the CDR3 reads TGTGCCAGTCATATGGGGGGTAGCGGGGGGGCCGATGAGCAGTTCTTC. Encoded protein: CASHMGGSGGADEQFF.

The V and J genes are TRBV6-5 and TRBJ2-5; possible D gene TRBD1, 6 bases. Trimming took 7 bases from V and 5 from J, leaving 14 bases between them. Germline V gene data show CDR1 as MNHEY and CDR2 as SVGAGI. The CDR3 sequence is 13 residues long. The CDR3 DNA follows: TGTGCCAGCAACCACAGGGACGGGGAGACCCAGTACTTC. Its protein is CASNHRDGETQYF.

The V gene is TRBV2, the J gene TRBJ2-5; TRBD2 matches 13 bases. V lost 6 bases to trimming and J lost 7 bases; unmatched junction nucleotides: 17. The CDR3 totals 18 residues. Germline values: CDR1 SNHLY, CDR2 FYNNEI. Here the CDR3 reads CASSPTSGGARTLRTQYF. In DNA, the CDR3 is TGTGCCAGCAGCCCCACTAGCGGGGGGGCCCGAACCCTCAGGACCCAGTACTTC.

The V call is TRBV5-6, the J call TRBJ1-2, with TRBD1 matching 12 bases. The CDR3 has 17 amino acids. CDR1 and CDR2 from the germline V gene are SGHDT and YYEEEE. J gave up 8 bases and V 4 bases, and 15 bases lay outside the gene matches. CDR3 in DNA: TGTGCCAGCAGCCCCTTGACAGCGGGACAGGGGGCGGTAGGCTACACCTTC. It yields the protein CASSPLTAGQGAVGYTF.